The following is a T cell receptor beta chain sequence with its context. Its target is not known. TCRdb keeps only in-frame clones here, not all; method: immunoSEQ multiplex PCR. The table shows about 490,000 clones, with roughly 80% occurring only once. For genomic DNA, unsorted samples relied on around 86 million PBMCs. This specimen comes from a study of shared clonotypes between healthy human individuals. Study-wide points: Sampling involved blood alone; tissue repertoires likely differ.

After removal of 1 base from V and 3 bases from J, the junction contained 2 bases not matched to a gene. Germline lookup yields CDR1 SGHVS and CDR2 FNYEAQ. This CDR3 has 15 residues. The sample consisted of PBMCs. The receptor was isolated from a woman aged 40-49 years in good health. Some clones in this sample may be carry-over from other donors' samples. The chain employs TRBV7-6 and TRBJ2-1; 8 positions match TRBD1. This CDR3 is CASSLGGQVYNEQFF. CDR3 in DNA: TGTGCCAGCAGCTTAGGGGGACAGGTCTACAATGAGCAGTTCTTC.